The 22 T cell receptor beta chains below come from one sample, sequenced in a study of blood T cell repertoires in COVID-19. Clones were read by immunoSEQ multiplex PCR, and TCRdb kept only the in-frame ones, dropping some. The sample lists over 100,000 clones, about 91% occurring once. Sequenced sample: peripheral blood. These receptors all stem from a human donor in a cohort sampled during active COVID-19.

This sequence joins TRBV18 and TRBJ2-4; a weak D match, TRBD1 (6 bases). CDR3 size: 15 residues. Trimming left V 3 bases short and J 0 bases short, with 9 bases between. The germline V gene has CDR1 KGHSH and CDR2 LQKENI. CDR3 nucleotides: TGTGCCAGCTCACCGGCAGGGGTAGCCAAAAACATTCAGTACTTC. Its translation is CASSPAGVAKNIQYF.

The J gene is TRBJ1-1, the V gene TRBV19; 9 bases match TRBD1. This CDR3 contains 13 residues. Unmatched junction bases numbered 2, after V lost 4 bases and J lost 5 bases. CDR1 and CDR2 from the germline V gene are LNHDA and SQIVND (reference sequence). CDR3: CASSTGTGTEAFF. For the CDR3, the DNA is TGTGCCAGTAGTACTGGGACAGGGACTGAAGCTTTCTTT.

The CDR3: CASSARGARSDEQYF. CDR3 DNA: TGTGCCAGCAGCGCGCGGGGGGCGAGGAGCGACGAGCAGTACTTC. The chain employs TRBV11-1 and TRBJ2-7, with 8 bases identical to TRBD2. J gave up 5 bases and V 5 bases, and 11 bases lay outside the gene matches. Looked up from germline, CDR1 is SGHAT and CDR2 is FQDESV (reference sequence). CDR3 length: 15 residues. Combining the CDR3 with reference TRBV11-1 and TRBJ2-7 gives the whole variable domain EAEVAQSPRYKITEKSQAVAFWCDPISGHATLYWYRQILGQGPELLVQFQDESVVDDSQLPKDRFSAERLKGVDSTLKIQPAELGDSAMYLCASSARGARSDEQYFGPGTRLTVT.

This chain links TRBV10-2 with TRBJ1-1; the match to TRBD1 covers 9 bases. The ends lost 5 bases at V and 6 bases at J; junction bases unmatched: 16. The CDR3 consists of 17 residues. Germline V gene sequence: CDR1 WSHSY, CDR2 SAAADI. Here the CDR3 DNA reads TGCGCCAGCAGTCCTACCGGACAGGGGTTGTTCGACGCTGAAGCTTTCTTT. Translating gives CASSPTGQGLFDAEAFF.

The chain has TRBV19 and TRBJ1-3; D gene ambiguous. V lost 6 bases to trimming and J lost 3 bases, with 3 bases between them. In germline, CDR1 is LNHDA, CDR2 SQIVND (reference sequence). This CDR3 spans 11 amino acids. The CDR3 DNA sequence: TGTGCCAGTAGCATTGGAAACACCATATATTTT. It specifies CASSIGNTIYF.

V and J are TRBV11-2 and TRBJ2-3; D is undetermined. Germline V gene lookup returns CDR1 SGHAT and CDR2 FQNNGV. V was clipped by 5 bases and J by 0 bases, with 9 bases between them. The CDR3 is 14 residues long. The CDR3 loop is CASSPGYSTDTQYF. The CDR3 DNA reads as TGTGCCAGCAGCCCAGGTTATAGCACAGATACGCAGTATTTT.

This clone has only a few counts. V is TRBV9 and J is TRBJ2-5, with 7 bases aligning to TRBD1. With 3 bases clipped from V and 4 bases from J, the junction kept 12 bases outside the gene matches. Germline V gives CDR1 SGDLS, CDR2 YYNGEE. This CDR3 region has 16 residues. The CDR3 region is CASSEGQITSGETQYF. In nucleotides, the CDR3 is TGTGCCAGCAGCGAGGGACAGATAACCTCAGGAGAGACCCAGTACTTC.

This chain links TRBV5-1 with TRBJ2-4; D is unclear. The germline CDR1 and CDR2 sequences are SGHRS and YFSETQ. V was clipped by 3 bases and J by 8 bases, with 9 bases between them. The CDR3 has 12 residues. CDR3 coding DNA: TGCGCCAGCAGCTCGAGGCCCGACATTCAGTACTTC. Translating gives CASSSRPDIQYF.

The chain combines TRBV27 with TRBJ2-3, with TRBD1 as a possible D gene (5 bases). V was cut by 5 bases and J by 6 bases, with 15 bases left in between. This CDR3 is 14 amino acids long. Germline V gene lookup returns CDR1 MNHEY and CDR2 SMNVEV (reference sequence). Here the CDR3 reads CASSLTQVSDTQYF. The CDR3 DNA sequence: TGTGCCAGCAGTCTCACACAGGTCTCGGATACGCAGTATTTT.

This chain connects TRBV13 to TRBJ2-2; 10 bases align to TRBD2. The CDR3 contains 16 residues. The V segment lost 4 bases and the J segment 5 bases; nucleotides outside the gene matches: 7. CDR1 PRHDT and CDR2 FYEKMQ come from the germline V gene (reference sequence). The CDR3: CASSSSSGGYTGELFF. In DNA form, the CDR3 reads TGTGCCAGCAGCTCTTCTAGCGGGGGTTATACCGGGGAGCTGTTTTTT.

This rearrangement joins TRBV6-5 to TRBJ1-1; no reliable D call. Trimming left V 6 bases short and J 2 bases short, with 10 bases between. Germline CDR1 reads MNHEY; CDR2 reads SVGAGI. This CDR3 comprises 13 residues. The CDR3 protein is CASRHGRNTEAFF. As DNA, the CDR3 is TGTGCCAGCAGGCACGGGAGAAACACTGAAGCTTTCTTT.

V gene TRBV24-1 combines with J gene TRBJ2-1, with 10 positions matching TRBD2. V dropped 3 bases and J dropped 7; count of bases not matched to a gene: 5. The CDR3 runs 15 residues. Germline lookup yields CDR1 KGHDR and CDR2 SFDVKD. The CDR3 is CATSDKAGGPNEQFF. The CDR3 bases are TGTGCCACCAGTGATAAAGCGGGGGGGCCAAATGAGCAGTTCTTC.

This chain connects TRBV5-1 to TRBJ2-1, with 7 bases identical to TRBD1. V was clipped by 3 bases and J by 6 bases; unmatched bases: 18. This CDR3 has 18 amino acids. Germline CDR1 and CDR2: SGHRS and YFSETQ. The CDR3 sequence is CASSSSPPGQALLNEQFF. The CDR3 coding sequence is TGCGCCAGCAGCTCCAGCCCGCCCGGACAGGCCCTTCTCAATGAGCAGTTCTTC.

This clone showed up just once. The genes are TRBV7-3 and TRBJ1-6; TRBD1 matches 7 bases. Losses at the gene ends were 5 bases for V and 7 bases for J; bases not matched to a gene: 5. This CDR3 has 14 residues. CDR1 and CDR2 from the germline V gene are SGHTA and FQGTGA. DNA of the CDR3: TGTGCCAGCAGCCCAGGGACAGCGAATTCACCCCTCCACTTT. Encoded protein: CASSPGTANSPLHF.

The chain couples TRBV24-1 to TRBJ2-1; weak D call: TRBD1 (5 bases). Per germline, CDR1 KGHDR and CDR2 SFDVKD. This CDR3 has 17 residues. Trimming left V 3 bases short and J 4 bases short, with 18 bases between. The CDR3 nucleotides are TGTGCCACCAGTGATCCCTCGACAGCCTTATATTACAATGAGCAGTTCTTC. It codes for CATSDPSTALYYNEQFF.

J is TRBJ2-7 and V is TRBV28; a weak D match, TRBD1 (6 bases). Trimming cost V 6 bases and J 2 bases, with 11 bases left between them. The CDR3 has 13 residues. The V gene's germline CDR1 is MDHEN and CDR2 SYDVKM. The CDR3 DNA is TGTGCCAGCAGACACGACAGGACCTACGAGCAGTACTTC. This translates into CASRHDRTYEQYF.

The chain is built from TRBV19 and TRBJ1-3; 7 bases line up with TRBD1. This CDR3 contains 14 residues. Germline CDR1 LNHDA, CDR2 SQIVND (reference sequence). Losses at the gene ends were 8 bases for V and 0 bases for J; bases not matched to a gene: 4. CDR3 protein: CASRDRSSGNTIYF. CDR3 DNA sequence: TGTGCCAGTCGGGACAGAAGCTCTGGAAACACCATATATTTT.

For the CDR3, the DNA is TGCGCCAGCAGCCAAGGGTTCGCGACGGGTGGGAATGAGCAGTTCTTC. This gives the protein CASSQGFATGGNEQFF. This chain links TRBV4-3 with TRBJ2-1; D not certain. CDR3 length equals 16 residues. CDR1 is LGHNA and CDR2 is YSLEER in the germline V gene. Trimming pared 1 base from V and 7 bases from J, leaving 17 bases between.

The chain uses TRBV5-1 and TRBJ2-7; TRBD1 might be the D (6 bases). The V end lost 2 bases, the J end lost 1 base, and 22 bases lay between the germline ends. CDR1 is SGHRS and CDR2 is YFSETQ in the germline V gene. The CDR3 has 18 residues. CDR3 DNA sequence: TGCGCCAGCAGCTTACTTCAATCCCCAGGGGCGGAGTCCTACGAGCAGTACTTC. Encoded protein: CASSLLQSPGAESYEQYF.

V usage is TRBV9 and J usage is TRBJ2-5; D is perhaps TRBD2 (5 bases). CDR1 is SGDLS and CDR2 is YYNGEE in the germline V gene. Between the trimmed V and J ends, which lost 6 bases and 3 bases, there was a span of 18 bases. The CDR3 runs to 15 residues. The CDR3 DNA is TGTGCCAGCACCCCGAGGGCTTCCCCAAAAGAGACCCAGTACTTC. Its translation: CASTPRASPKETQYF.

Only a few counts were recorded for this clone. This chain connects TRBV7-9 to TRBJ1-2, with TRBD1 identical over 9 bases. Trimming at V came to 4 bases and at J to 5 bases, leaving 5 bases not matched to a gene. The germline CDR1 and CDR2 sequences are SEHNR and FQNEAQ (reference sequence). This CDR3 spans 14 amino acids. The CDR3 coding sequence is TGTGCCAGCAGCTCCCCGGGACAGGGATATGGCTACACCTTC. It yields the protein CASSSPGQGYGYTF.

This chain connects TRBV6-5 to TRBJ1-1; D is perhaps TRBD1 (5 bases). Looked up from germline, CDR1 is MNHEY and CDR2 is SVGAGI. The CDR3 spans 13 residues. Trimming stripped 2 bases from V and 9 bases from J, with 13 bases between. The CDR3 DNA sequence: TGTGCCAGCAGTTACATGGGGGGGAGAAAAGCTTTCTTT. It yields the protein CASSYMGGRKAFF.